The clone carrying this TCR beta chain was detected only a few times. One end of the junction is discordant with germline, which a read error may explain. This sample was included in a study of T cell changes during pregnancy in multiple sclerosis. The CDR3 sequence is 13 residues long. Germline assignment: CDR1 SNHLY and CDR2 FYNNEI. Profiling relied on immunoSEQ multiplex PCR, and the TCRdb table lists in-frame clones only, not all of them. The data contain about 70,000 clones, roughly nine tenths of them singletons. The J gene is TRBJ2-2, the V gene TRBV2, with D perhaps TRBD2 (5 bases). The source material was peripheral blood, sampled in the third trimester of pregnancy. The sequence was obtained from a female donor with multiple sclerosis, enrolled in a pregnancy study. The CDR3 coding sequence is TGTGCCGGCAGAGAAGACGGGGCCGGGGAGCTGTTTTTT. It codes for CAGREDGAGELFF.